The T cell receptor (beta chain) described here comes from a study of cytomegalovirus exposure and HLA in healthy donors. Findings and caveats of the study: Altogether, around 160 TCR beta chains were recorded as cytomegalovirus-associated.

A word on this clone: Antigen: not known.

Primers: 60 Vbeta forward and 13 Jbeta reverse. Using immunoSEQ multiplex PCR, the repertoire was profiled, and TCRdb retains in-frame clones only, with some absent. This sample carries around 75,000 clones, with approximately 1.5% going to the ten biggest clones. There were likely unrecorded immune exposures, though donors were nominally healthy when sampled. The sequence came from a woman in her sixties or seventies in good health and CMV-seronegative. Sequenced: PBMCs.

The CDR3 bases are TGTGCCAGCAGTCCCCAGCGGGGGGGAAACGACGAGCAGTACTTC. It encodes CASSPQRGGNDEQYF. The chain uses TRBV28 and TRBJ2-7; TRBD2 agrees at 10 bases. The CDR3 covers 15 residues. After removal of 5 bases from V and 5 bases from J, the junction contained 9 bases not matched to a gene. Germline V gives CDR1 MDHEN, CDR2 SYDVKM.